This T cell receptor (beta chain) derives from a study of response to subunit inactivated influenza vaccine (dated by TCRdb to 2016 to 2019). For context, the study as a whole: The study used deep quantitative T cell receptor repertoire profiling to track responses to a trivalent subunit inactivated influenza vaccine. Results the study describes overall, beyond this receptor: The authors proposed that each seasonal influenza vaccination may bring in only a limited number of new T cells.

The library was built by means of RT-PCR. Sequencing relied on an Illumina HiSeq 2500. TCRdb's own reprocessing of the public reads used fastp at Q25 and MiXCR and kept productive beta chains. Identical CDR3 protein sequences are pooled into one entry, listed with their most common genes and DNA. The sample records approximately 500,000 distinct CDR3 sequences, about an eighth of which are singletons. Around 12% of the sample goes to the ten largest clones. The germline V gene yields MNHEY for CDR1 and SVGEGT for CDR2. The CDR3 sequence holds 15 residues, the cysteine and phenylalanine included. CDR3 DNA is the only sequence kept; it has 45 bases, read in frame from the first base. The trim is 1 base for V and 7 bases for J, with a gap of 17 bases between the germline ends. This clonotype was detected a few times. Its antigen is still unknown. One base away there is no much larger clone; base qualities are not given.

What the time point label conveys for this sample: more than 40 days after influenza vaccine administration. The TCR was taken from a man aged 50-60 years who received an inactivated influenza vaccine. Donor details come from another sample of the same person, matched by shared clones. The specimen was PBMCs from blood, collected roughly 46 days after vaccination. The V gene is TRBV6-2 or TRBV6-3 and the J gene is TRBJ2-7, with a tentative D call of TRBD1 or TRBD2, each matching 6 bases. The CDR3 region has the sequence CASSYLAGDSGEQYF. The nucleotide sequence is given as TGTGCCAGCAGTTACTTGGCAGGGGACTCGGGAGAGCAGTACTTC.